Listed here are 26 T cell receptor beta chains from one sample, sequenced in a study of shared clonotypes between healthy human individuals. TCRdb keeps only in-frame clones here, not all; method: immunoSEQ multiplex PCR. The repertoire holds fewer than 650,000 clones, around 77% seen once, with about 11% in the top ten. Source material: PBMCs. The receptors here all came from a woman aged 40 to 55 in good health. Some clones in this sample may be carry-over from other donors' samples.

The genes are TRBV23-1 and TRBJ1-4; D is undetermined. TRBV23-1 is labeled an ORF, and its function is uncertain. The ends were cut back, 0 bases at V and 0 bases at J, with 8 bases in the middle. CDR3 length: 16 amino acids. Here the CDR3 reads CASSQSWRATNEKLFF. The CDR3 nucleotides are TGCGCCAGCAGTCAATCGTGGAGGGCAACTAATGAAAAACTGTTTTTT.

This chain connects TRBV5-1 to TRBJ2-7, with 11 bases lining up with TRBD2. The V gene end was trimmed by 4 bases and the J gene end by 2 bases; junction bases not matched to a gene: 14. Per germline, CDR1 SGHRS and CDR2 YFSETQ. The CDR3 is 18 residues long. The CDR3 here is CASSVGTSGRVGTYEQYF. The CDR3 DNA reads TGCGCCAGCAGCGTGGGGACTAGCGGAAGGGTGGGGACCTACGAGCAGTACTTC.

This chain joins TRBV6-6 and TRBJ1-5, with 8 bases lining up with TRBD1. V was clipped by 2 bases and J by 5 bases; unmatched bases: 5. Germline V gene sequence: CDR1 MNHNY, CDR2 SVGAGI (reference sequence). The CDR3 has 15 residues. The CDR3 DNA reads TGTGCCAGCAGTTACGCCGACAGGGGCGATCAGCCCCAGCATTTT. The encoded protein is CASSYADRGDQPQHF.

This clone was seen a handful of times. V is TRBV28 and J is TRBJ1-2; 9 nucleotides agree with TRBD1. The CDR3 length is 11 residues. Germline V gene sequence: CDR1 MDHEN, CDR2 SYDVKM. J gave up 6 bases and V 11 bases, and 4 bases lay outside the gene matches. The CDR3 protein is CAARDRDGYTF. CDR3 bases: TGTGCCGCCAGGGACAGGGATGGCTACACCTTC.

Of note for this clone: A far more abundant clone sits one base away, making this likely a read error. The V call is TRBV19, the J call TRBJ2-6, with D maybe TRBD1 (6 bases). Trimming left V 5 bases short and J 2 bases short, with 13 bases between. CDR1 is LNHDA and CDR2 is SQIVND in the germline V gene (reference sequence). This CDR3 has 16 amino acids. The CDR3 DNA follows: TGTGCCAGTAGTCGCAAACAGGGTACTGGGGCCAACGTCCTGACTTTC. Its translation is CASSRKQGTGANVLTF.

The chain uses TRBV27 and TRBJ2-5; 12 bases are shared with TRBD2. The germline gives CDR1 MNHEY, CDR2 SMNVEV (reference sequence). The CDR3 covers 15 residues. V lost 6 bases to trimming and J lost 7 bases; unmatched junction nucleotides: 9. CDR3 loop: CASRPSGRAAGTQYF. The CDR3 DNA sequence: TGTGCCAGCAGGCCTAGCGGGAGGGCGGCGGGGACCCAGTACTTC.

This clone was detected only once. This could be a read error, since a much larger clone is one nucleotide away. Other DNA sequences in this specimen translate into the identical CDR3. V gene TRBV7-2 combines with J gene TRBJ1-4, with TRBD1 identical over 12 bases. The junction had 17 bases not matched to a gene; V was cut back by 7 bases and J by 11 bases. This CDR3 comprises 17 residues. Germline assignment: CDR1 SGHTA and CDR2 FQGNSA. The CDR3: CASTEYGTGGGKEKLFF. The CDR3 region has the DNA TGTGCCAGCACCGAATACGGGACAGGGGGCGGAAAGGAGAAACTGTTTTTT.

This rearrangement joins TRBV7-9 to TRBJ1-4, with TRBD1 matching 8 bases. This CDR3 is built from 16 residues. V lost 2 bases, J lost 7 bases, and 9 bases stayed unmatched. CDR1 and CDR2 (germline): SEHNR, FQNEAQ (reference sequence). CDR3 sequence reads: CASSLNRGEAGEKLFF. CDR3 DNA: TGTGCCAGCAGCTTAAACAGGGGGGAAGCTGGTGAAAAACTGTTTTTT.

The chain links TRBV19 to TRBJ2-1; TRBD1 might be the D (7 bases). The CDR3 is 14 residues long. The V and J ends lost 4 bases and 6 bases respectively, with 13 bases between them. The germline V gene encodes CDR1 LNHDA and CDR2 SQIVND (reference sequence). CDR3 in amino acids: CASSRRDSINEQFF. The CDR3, as DNA: TGTGCCAGTAGTAGGAGGGACAGCATCAATGAGCAGTTCTTC.

The rearrangement joins TRBV30 to TRBJ2-2; no clear D gene. CDR1 and CDR2 from the germline V gene are GTSNPN and SVGIG (reference sequence). The CDR3 sequence is 12 residues long. V lost 2 bases, J lost 7 bases, and 8 bases lay in between. Here the CDR3 reads CAWSRVRGELFF. In DNA, the CDR3 is TGTGCCTGGAGTCGGGTACGCGGGGAGCTGTTTTTT.

The rearrangement joins TRBV7-9 to TRBJ2-7; 8 bases match TRBD1. From germline, CDR1 is SEHNR and CDR2 FQNEAQ (reference sequence). Losses at the gene ends were 5 bases for V and 3 bases for J; bases not matched to a gene: 6. This CDR3 is 14 amino acids long. In nucleotides, the CDR3 is TGTGCCAGCAGCCTCCGACAGGGGCACTACGAGCAGTACTTC. Its protein product is CASSLRQGHYEQYF.

This clone has ten or more counts. The chain joins TRBV15 to TRBJ2-7; TRBD1 or TRBD2 may be the D gene (7 bases each). The germline CDR1 and CDR2 sequences are LNHNV and YYDKDF (reference sequence). V was clipped by 0 bases and J by 3 bases, with 12 bases between them. The CDR3 consists of 15 residues. This chain's CDR3 is CATSRDGRGLYEQYF. Here the CDR3 DNA reads TGTGCCACCAGCAGAGATGGGAGGGGGCTCTACGAGCAGTACTTC.

The chain's CDR3 is CASRSGQLNEKLFF. For the CDR3, the DNA is TGTGCCAGCAGATCGGGACAGCTTAATGAAAAACTGTTTTTT. J is TRBJ1-4 and V is TRBV27, with TRBD1 matching over 7 bases. The ends lost 6 bases at V and 4 bases at J; junction bases unmatched: 5. Germline values: CDR1 MNHEY, CDR2 SMNVEV (reference sequence). The CDR3 is made up of 14 amino acids.

V gene TRBV5-1 combines with J gene TRBJ2-7; no firm D call. The CDR3 extends over 13 amino acids. The ends were cut back, 4 bases at V and 6 bases at J, with 14 bases in the middle. Per germline, CDR1 SGHRS and CDR2 YFSETQ. The CDR3 DNA is TGCGCCAGCAGCCCGTTGCCGGAATCCGAGCAGTACTTC. Its protein is CASSPLPESEQYF. The full variable domain, with the rest looked up from reference TRBV5-1 and TRBJ2-7, is KAGVTQTPRYLIKTRGQQVTLSCSPISGHRSVSWYQQTPGQGLQFLFEYFSETQRNKGNFPGRFSGRQFSNSRSEMNVSTLELGDSALYLCASSPLPESEQYFGPGTRLTVT.

This clone was seen a single time. The V gene is TRBV7-9, the J gene TRBJ2-7; D may be TRBD1 or TRBD2 (5 bases each). CDR3 length equals 15 residues. Germline V gene sequence: CDR1 SEHNR, CDR2 FQNEAQ (reference sequence). Deletions cut 4 bases from V and 6 bases from J, with 19 bases between. The CDR3 spells CASSYLGRERGEQYF. CDR3 DNA: TGTGCCAGCAGCTATCTGGGACGGGAACGGGGCGAGCAGTACTTC.

V is TRBV2 and J is TRBJ2-1; D is perhaps TRBD2 (5 bases). Germline assignment: CDR1 SNHLY and CDR2 FYNNEI. This CDR3 contains 14 residues. Trimming pared 8 bases from V and 0 bases from J, leaving 11 bases between. The DNA of the CDR3 is TGTGCCAGCGCCCGGGATGGCTCCTACAATGAGCAGTTCTTC. Translated: CASARDGSYNEQFF.

On this clone: This specimen includes other DNA sequences encoding the same CDR3. The V and J genes are TRBV4-1 and TRBJ2-3, with unresolved D. With 5 bases removed from V and 6 bases from J, the gap between germline ends came to 9 bases. The V gene's germline CDR1 is MGHRA and CDR2 YSYEKL. The CDR3 is 12 residues long. This CDR3 reads CASSLIGDTQYF. CDR3 bases: TGCGCCAGCAGCTTAATTGGGGATACGCAGTATTTT.

This clone has only one observation. The chain joins TRBV7-2 to TRBJ2-7; the D is unclear. There are 15 residues in the CDR3. The ends were cut back, 0 bases at V and 1 base at J, with 10 bases in the middle. CDR1 is SGHTA and CDR2 is FQGNSA in the germline V gene. DNA for the CDR3: TGTGCCAGCAGCTTAGCGCCCCAGGCTTCCTACGAGCAGTACTTC. Translated, it gives CASSLAPQASYEQYF. Full variable domain (rest looked up from reference TRBV7-2 and TRBJ2-7): GAGVSQSPSNKVTEKGKDVELRCDPISGHTALYWYRQSLGQGLEFLIYFQGNSAPDKSGLPSDRFSAERTGGSVSTLTIQRTQQEDSAVYLCASSLAPQASYEQYFGPGTRLTVT.

The V and J genes are TRBV27 and TRBJ1-1; D is possibly TRBD1 (5 bases). The CDR3 contains 14 residues. Germline V lookup: CDR1 MNHEY, CDR2 SMNVEV (reference sequence). Trimming left V 3 bases short and J 4 bases short, with 12 bases between. CDR3 amino acids: CASSFMGGGTEAFF. In DNA, the CDR3 is TGTGCCAGCAGTTTTATGGGCGGGGGCACTGAAGCTTTCTTT.

CDR3 DNA: TGCGCCAGCAGCTTACTAGCGGGAGAGGGGGAGACCCAGTACTTC. It specifies CASSLLAGEGETQYF. The V call is TRBV5-1, the J call TRBJ2-5; 11 bases fit TRBD2. The CDR3 extends over 15 amino acids. Per germline, CDR1 SGHRS and CDR2 YFSETQ. J gave up 5 bases and V 2 bases, and 5 bases lay outside the gene matches. The full variable domain, with the rest looked up from reference TRBV5-1 and TRBJ2-5, is KAGVTQTPRYLIKTRGQQVTLSCSPISGHRSVSWYQQTPGQGLQFLFEYFSETQRNKGNFPGRFSGRQFSNSRSEMNVSTLELGDSALYLCASSLLAGEGETQYFGPGTRLLVL.

The V call is TRBV19, the J call TRBJ2-5; D not certain. V lost 5 bases, J lost 5 bases, and 9 bases lay in between. There are 12 residues in the CDR3. CDR1 and CDR2 from the germline V gene are LNHDA and SQIVND (reference sequence). In nucleotides, the CDR3 is TGTGCCAGTAGTTACCTAGGGGAGACCCAGTACTTC. This sequence encodes CASSYLGETQYF.

This clone was seen only a few times. This chain joins TRBV7-9 and TRBJ2-7; D unclear. Trimming took off 5 bases at V and 1 base at J, with 18 bases between the two ends. Germline V gene data show CDR1 as SEHNR and CDR2 as FQNEAQ (reference sequence). This CDR3 comprises 16 residues. The CDR3 reads CASSPTRLGVSYEQYF. CDR3 nucleotide sequence: TGTGCCAGCAGCCCAACCCGCCTTGGGGTGTCCTACGAGCAGTACTTC.

The chain employs TRBV5-1 and TRBJ2-3; 13 nucleotides align to TRBD2. This CDR3 has 15 amino acids. Unmatched junction bases numbered 1, after V lost 1 base and J lost 5 bases. Germline lookup yields CDR1 SGHRS and CDR2 YFSETQ. The CDR3 sequence is CASSLRLAGGDTQYF. The DNA for the CDR3 is TGCGCCAGCAGCTTGCGACTAGCGGGAGGAGATACGCAGTATTTT.

The V gene is TRBV29-1, the J gene TRBJ2-1; perhaps D is TRBD1 or TRBD2 (5 bases each). V was cut by 5 bases and J by 5 bases, with 13 bases left in between. Germline CDR1 reads SQVTM; CDR2 reads ANQGSEA. The CDR3 runs to 13 residues. The CDR3 coding sequence is TGCAGCGTTCGGCCCAGGGACCACAATGAGCAGTTCTTC. This encodes CSVRPRDHNEQFF.

The V call is TRBV5-4, the J call TRBJ2-6; the match to TRBD1 covers 7 bases. Germline V gene sequence: CDR1 SGHNT, CDR2 YYREEE (reference sequence). The CDR3 totals 15 residues. The J segment lost 2 bases and the V segment lost 7 bases, leaving 6 bases of the junction unmatched. DNA for the CDR3: TGTGCCAGCCAACAGGGGTCCCCTGGGGCCAACGTCCTGACTTTC. It specifies CASQQGSPGANVLTF.

On this clone: This is likely an artifact of a read error, given a far larger clone one base away. The genes are TRBV7-8 and TRBJ2-7; 8 bases line up with TRBD2. V lost 3 bases, J lost 3 bases, and 4 bases stayed unmatched. The CDR3 has 14 residues. Germline V CDR1 and CDR2: SGHVS, FQNEAQ. The CDR3 spells CASSFPGTSYEQYF. DNA of the CDR3: TGTGCCAGCAGCTTTCCCGGGACTAGCTACGAGCAGTACTTC.